This T cell receptor beta chain originates from a study of blood T cell repertoires in COVID-19. Turning to the study itself: Spain, Italy and the United States supplied samples that represented acute and convalescent COVID-19. PBMCs, B-cell-depleted T cells, or T cells provided the cDNA or gDNA that made up the material.

In the original analysis: Scientists estimated how many nucleated cells there were by amplifying reference gene primers. Sequencing was performed with immunoSEQ multiplex PCR; in TCRdb, only in-frame clones are kept and a portion is missing. V, J and clone size reflect that table, while D and trimming were determined from the DNA. The table lists more than 95,000 clones, under 90% of them singletons, with roughly 13% in the top ten. This CDR3 is built from 14 residues. Germline V gene lookup returns CDR1 SGHTA and CDR2 FQGNSA. V lost 2 bases to trimming and J lost 4 bases, with 9 bases between them. The V gene is TRBV7-2, the J gene TRBJ1-5; perhaps TRBD1 as D (5 bases). The source of this sequence is a human donor in a cohort sampled during active or convalescent COVID-19. Sequencing used peripheral blood. CDR3 bases: TGTGCCAGCAGCTTACGGGGGGGGAATCAGCCCCAGCATTTT. It codes for CASSLRGGNQPQHF.